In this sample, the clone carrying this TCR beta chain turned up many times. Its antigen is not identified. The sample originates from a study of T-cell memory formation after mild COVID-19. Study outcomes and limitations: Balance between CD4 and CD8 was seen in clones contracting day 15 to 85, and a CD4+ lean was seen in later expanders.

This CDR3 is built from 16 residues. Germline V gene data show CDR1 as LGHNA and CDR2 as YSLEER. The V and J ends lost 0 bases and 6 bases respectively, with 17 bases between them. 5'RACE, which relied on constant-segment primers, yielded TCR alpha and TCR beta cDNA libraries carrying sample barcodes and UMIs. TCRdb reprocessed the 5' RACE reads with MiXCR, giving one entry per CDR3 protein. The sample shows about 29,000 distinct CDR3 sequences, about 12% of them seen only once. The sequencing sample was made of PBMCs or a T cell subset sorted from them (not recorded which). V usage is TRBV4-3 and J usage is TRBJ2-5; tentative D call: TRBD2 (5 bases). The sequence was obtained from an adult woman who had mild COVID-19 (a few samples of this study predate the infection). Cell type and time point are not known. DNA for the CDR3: TGCGCCAGCAGCCAAGAGAGACTAATAATGGGAAAGACCCAGTACTTC. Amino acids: CASSQERLIMGKTQYF.